This is a list of T cell receptor beta chains from one sample in a study of blood T cell repertoires in COVID-19. This table comes from immunoSEQ multiplex PCR, and its TCRdb copy is limited to in-frame clones, with some not included. Here the sample spans some 390,000 clones, nearly 90% being singletons. Material for sequencing was PBMCs or T cells enriched from blood (not recorded which). Receptor source: a woman in her 30s who had recovered from COVID-19. Each CDR3 is given with its conserved first and last residue. The D gene is left open where the match is weak. Not all rows give a size; the values are once, few, many and, for expanded clones, a class.

j_call d_call v_call clone_size cdr3_nt cdr3_aa
TRBJ2-5 TRBD1 TRBV28 . TGTGCCAGCAGTTTTGGGGACAGGGGTCAAGAGACCCAGTACTTC CASSFGDRGQETQYF
TRBJ2-5 TRBD1 TRBV19 . TGTGCCAGTAGAAGACAGGGGGGACAAGAGACCCAGTACTTC CASRRQGGQETQYF
TRBJ2-7 TRBD1 TRBV19 once TGTGCCAGTAGTTTTGCCGGGACAGGGTCCTACGAGCAGTACTTC CASSFAGTGSYEQYF
TRBJ1-3 . TRBV4-2 . TGTGCCAGCAGCCAAGATTGGGCAGGATCCTCTGGAAACACCATATATTTT CASSQDWAGSSGNTIYF
TRBJ2-2 TRBD1 TRBV11-2 . TGTGCCAGCAGCTCTAACAGGGGGCCCACCGGGGAGCTGTTTTTT CASSSNRGPTGELFF
TRBJ1-2 TRBD1 TRBV10-2 . TGCGCCAGCAGTGAGTCGAAGACCGGCAGGGGGCCGACTGACGATGGCTACACCTTC CASSESKTGRGPTDDGYTF
TRBJ2-1 TRBD2 TRBV29-1 . TGCAGCGTTGAACCACTAGCGGGGTGGAATGAGCAGTTCTTC CSVEPLAGWNEQFF
TRBJ2-5 TRBD1 TRBV5-1 . TGCGCCAGCAGCCCCAGAGGCGGGACAGGCAAAGAGACCCAGTACTTC CASSPRGGTGKETQYF
TRBJ1-4 . TRBV4-2 . TGTGCCAGCAGCGCGGACGGGAATAATGAAAAACTGTTTTTT CASSADGNNEKLFF
TRBJ1-2 TRBD1 TRBV5-4 . TGTGCCAGCAGCCCGACCCAGGGGGCTCATTATGGCTACACCTTC CASSPTQGAHYGYTF
TRBJ1-5 TRBD1 TRBV7-2 . TGTGCCAGCAGTCCCCCCCCAGGGGGTCAGCCCCAGCATTTT CASSPPPGGQPQHF
TRBJ1-2 . TRBV6-5 . TGTGCCAGCAGTTACTCGATCAGGGTTAGCTATGGCTACACCTTC CASSYSIRVSYGYTF
TRBJ2-3 . TRBV5-1 . TGCGCCAGCAGCCGGGGGGCCGGTCGGGCAGATACGCAGTATTTT CASSRGAGRADTQYF
TRBJ2-2 TRBD1 TRBV5-5 . TGTGCCAGCAGCAGGACAGGGAACACCGGGGAGCTGTTTTTT CASSRTGNTGELFF
TRBJ2-5 . TRBV7-9 . TGTGCCAGCAGCCGACTAGGGAAGGGAGAGACCCAGTACTTC CASSRLGKGETQYF
TRBJ1-3 . TRBV3-1/TRBV3-2 . TGTGCCAGCAGCCCCGCGGTCTTTTCTGGAAACACCATATATTTT CASSPAVFSGNTIYF
TRBJ1-2 . TRBV28 . TGTGCCAGCAGCGAAACTCAGGGGTTCTATGGCTACACCTTC CASSETQGFYGYTF
TRBJ2-7 TRBD2 TRBV12-3/TRBV12-4 . TGTGCCAGCAGTCGGGGAGGGGCATACGAGCAGTACTTC CASSRGGAYEQYF
TRBJ2-3 TRBD1 TRBV15 once TGTGCCACCAGCAGACCCGGACAGGCCCTTACAGATACGCAGTATTTT CATSRPGQALTDTQYF
TRBJ1-1 . TRBV28 . TGTGCCAGCAGTTTACCAGGGAAGACTGAAGCTTTCTTT CASSLPGKTEAFF
TRBJ1-2 . TRBV29-1 once TGCAGCGTTGAAGGAGGGTTAGGTGGCTACACCTTC CSVEGGLGGYTF
TRBJ1-2 . TRBV11-3 . TGTGCCAGCAGTCCTCAGCAGGATGGAGGCTACACCTTC CASSPQQDGGYTF
TRBJ1-2 TRBD1 TRBV10-3 . TGTGCCATCAGTGAGCCCCCCGACAGGGCGAGAGGCTACACCTTC CAISEPPDRARGYTF
TRBJ1-2 . TRBV3-1/TRBV3-2 . TGTGCCAGCAGCCAAGACTCCACAGGGCGAGGCTACACCTTC CASSQDSTGRGYTF
TRBJ2-5 TRBD2 TRBV6-2/TRBV6-3 . TGTGCCAGCAGTTACGCGGGGGTGGGGACCCAAGAGACCCAGTACTTC CASSYAGVGTQETQYF
TRBJ2-3 TRBD1 TRBV29-1 . TGCAGCGTGGACGGGACAGGGGCCTTCACAGATACGCAGTATTTT CSVDGTGAFTDTQYF
TRBJ1-1 . TRBV11-2 . TGTGCCAGCAGCGTCAGGGGAACTGAAGCTTTCTTT CASSVRGTEAFF
TRBJ1-5 . TRBV7-8 . TGTGCCAGCAGCCAATTCGGGGTTCTTAATAGCAATCAGCCCCAGCATTTT CASSQFGVLNSNQPQHF
TRBJ1-4 TRBD1 TRBV4-3 . TGCGCCAGCAGCCAAGCCGGGACAGGGTTGGAAAAACTGTTTTTT CASSQAGTGLEKLFF
TRBJ2-7 TRBD2 TRBV5-1 . TGCGCCAGCACCGATCCCGGGAGGGGCGAGCAGTACTTC CASTDPGRGEQYF
TRBJ1-4 . TRBV19 . TGTGCCAGTAGTATAGACGGGCAGGGGCACAAAAAACTGTTTTTT CASSIDGQGHKKLFF
TRBJ2-7 . TRBV6-5 . TGTGCCAGCAGTTACTCACGCGGCGGTACCTACGAGCAGTACTTC CASSYSRGGTYEQYF
TRBJ1-1 . TRBV28 . TGTGCCAGCAATAAAAGACAGGTCCCCAACACTGAAGCTTTCTTT CASNKRQVPNTEAFF
TRBJ2-1 . TRBV18 . TGTGCCAGCTCATTAGGACAGATCAATGAGCAGTTCTTC CASSLGQINEQFF
TRBJ2-7 TRBD1 TRBV7-2 . TGTGCCAGCAGCTTAATGACAGGGTTGACCTACGAGCAGTACTTC CASSLMTGLTYEQYF
TRBJ1-1 TRBD1 TRBV28 . TGTGCCAGCAGACCCAGATGGACAGGAGAAAACACTGAAGCTTTCTTT CASRPRWTGENTEAFF
TRBJ2-2 . TRBV7-2 . TGTGCCAGCAGCTTACAAACTAGTATCCACGGGGAGCTGTTTTTT CASSLQTSIHGELFF
TRBJ2-5 . TRBV24-1 . TGTGCCACCAGTGATTTTGGGAGCGGAGAGACCCAGTACTTC CATSDFGSGETQYF
TRBJ2-2 . TRBV13 . TGTGCCAGCAGCCCCGGGTTGAACACCGGGGAGCTGTTTTTT CASSPGLNTGELFF
TRBJ2-7 TRBD1 TRBV9 . TGTGCCAGCAGCGGACAGGGGGGTCTGCGAGAGCAGTACTTC CASSGQGGLREQYF